This TCR beta chain was identified in a study of cytomegalovirus exposure and HLA in healthy donors. Study-wide results and limits: High sensitivity and specificity were reportedly achieved when the classifier diagnosed cytomegalovirus status. Investigators reported about 160 TCR beta chains as tied to cytomegalovirus.

A word on this clone: Its target is unknown.

Germline CDR1 is SGHTA and CDR2 is FQGNSA. CDR3 length: 15 residues. V lost 3 bases and J 7 bases, leaving 17 bases between the germline ends. The data were produced by immunoSEQ multiplex PCR, yet TCRdb's version contains in-frame clones alone and is incomplete. The data contain a few hundred thousand clones, roughly 90% of them singletons. Input material: PBMCs. This chain joins TRBV7-2 and TRBJ2-3; D perhaps matches TRBD1 (6 bases). The sequence was collected from a woman aged 18-35 years in good health and CMV-seronegative. The CDR3 loop reads CASSLGQAFRYTQYF. In DNA, the CDR3 is TGTGCCAGCAGCTTGGGACAAGCATTCAGGTATACGCAGTATTTT.